The following is a T cell receptor (beta chain) sequence with its context. The time point denotes: newly diagnosed GD, antithyroid drugs for less than 3 months. From PBMCs, RNA was extracted and then used to make the TCR library. American Thyroid Association guidelines defined how Graves' disease was diagnosed. This entry comes from a study of regulatory T cells in long-lasting Graves disease. iRepertoire HTBI primers and Arm-PCR of CDR3 regions built TCR beta libraries. TCRdb re-derived calls from the multiplex PCR reads in MiXCR, one entry per CDR3 protein. The sample holds under 700,000 distinct CDR3 sequences, 16% seen once. The trim removed 0 bases at V and 0 bases at J, leaving 1 base unmatched. This CDR3 is 16 amino acids long. CDR1 and CDR2 (germline): SGHTA, FQGTGA. The same sample was also studied in work on T cells in Graves' hyperthyroidism and ophthalmopathy.

The sequence was obtained from a woman aged 35-65 years with Graves disease. The chain has TRBV7-3 and TRBJ1-1; 10 bases match TRBD1. Sequencing was performed on peripheral blood mononuclear cells (PBMCs), taken at new diagnosis, from a patient treated with antithyroid drugs. CDR3 sequence reads: CASSLTGQGLNTEAFF. For the CDR3, the DNA is TGTGCCAGCAGCTTAACGGGACAGGGGTTGAACACTGAAGCTTTCTTT.